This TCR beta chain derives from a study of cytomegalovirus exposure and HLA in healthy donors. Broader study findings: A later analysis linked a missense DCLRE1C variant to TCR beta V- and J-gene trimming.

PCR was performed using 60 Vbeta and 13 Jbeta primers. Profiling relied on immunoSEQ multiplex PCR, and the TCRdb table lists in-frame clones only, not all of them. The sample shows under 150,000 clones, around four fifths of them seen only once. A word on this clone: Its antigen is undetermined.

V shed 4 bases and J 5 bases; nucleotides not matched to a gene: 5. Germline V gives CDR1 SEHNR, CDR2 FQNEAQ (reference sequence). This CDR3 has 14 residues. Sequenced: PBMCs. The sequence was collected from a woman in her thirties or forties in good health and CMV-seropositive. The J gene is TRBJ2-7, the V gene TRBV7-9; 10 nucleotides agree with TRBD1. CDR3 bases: TGTGCCAGCAGCTGGGACAGGGGATTTGACGAGCAGTACTTC. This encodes CASSWDRGFDEQYF. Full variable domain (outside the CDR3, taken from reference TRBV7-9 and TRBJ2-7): DTGVSQNPRHKITKRGQNVTFRCDPISEHNRLYWYRQTLGQGPEFLTYFQNEAQLEKSRLLSDRFSAERPKGSFSTLEIQRTEQGDSAMYLCASSWDRGFDEQYFGPGTRLTVT.